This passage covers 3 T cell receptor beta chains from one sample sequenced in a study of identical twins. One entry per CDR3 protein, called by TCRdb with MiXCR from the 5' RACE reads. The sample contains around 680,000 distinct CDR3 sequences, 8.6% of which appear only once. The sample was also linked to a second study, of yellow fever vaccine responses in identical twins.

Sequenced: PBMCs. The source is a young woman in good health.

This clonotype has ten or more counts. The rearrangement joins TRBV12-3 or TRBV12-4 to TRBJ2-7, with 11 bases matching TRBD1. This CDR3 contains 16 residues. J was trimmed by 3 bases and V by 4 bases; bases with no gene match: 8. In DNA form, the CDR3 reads TGTGCCAGCAGTTCTCCATCCGGGACAGGGGGCTACGAGCAGTACTTC. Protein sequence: CASSSPSGTGGYEQYF.

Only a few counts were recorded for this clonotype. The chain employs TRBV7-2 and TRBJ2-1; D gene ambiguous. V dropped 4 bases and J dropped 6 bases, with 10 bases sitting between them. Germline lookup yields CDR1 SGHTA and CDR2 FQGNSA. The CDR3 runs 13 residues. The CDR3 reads CASSWRPINEQFF. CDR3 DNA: TGTGCCAGCAGCTGGCGACCAATCAATGAGCAGTTCTTC. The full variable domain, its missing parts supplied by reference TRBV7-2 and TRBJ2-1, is GAGVSQSPSNKVTEKGKDVELRCDPISGHTALYWYRQSLGQGLEFLIYFQGNSAPDKSGLPSDRFSAERTGGSVSTLTIQRTQQEDSAVYLCASSWRPINEQFFGPGTRLTVL.

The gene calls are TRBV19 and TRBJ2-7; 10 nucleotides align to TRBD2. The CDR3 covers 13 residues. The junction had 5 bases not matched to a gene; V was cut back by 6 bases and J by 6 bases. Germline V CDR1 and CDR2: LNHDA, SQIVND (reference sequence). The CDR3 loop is CASSKIAGGEQYF. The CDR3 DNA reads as TGTGCCAGTAGCAAAATAGCGGGAGGCGAGCAGTACTTC.